These 5 T cell receptor beta chains were sequenced from one sample in a study of blood T cell repertoires in COVID-19 (TCRdb year 2020). Receptor amplification or capture employed the immunoSEQ multiplex PCR assay. Drawn from immuneACCESS, this table holds only the in-frame rearrangements with V and J called that TCRdb kept. Clones are partly lost; checked studies trace under half to an unresolved V gene and leave the rest unexplained. This sample holds fewer than 250,000 clones; 87% were observed only once. Clones ranked in the top ten supply 2.5% to 3% of the sample. Sequenced input: PBMCs or T cells enriched from blood (not recorded which). The receptors originated from a woman in her 30s with acute COVID-19.

This rearrangement joins TRBV5-6 to TRBJ1-2; 9 nucleotides match TRBD1. V shed 4 bases, J shed 4 bases, and the junction held 14 bases outside the gene matches. Germline loops: CDR1 SGHDT, CDR2 YYEEEE. This CDR3 is built from 17 residues. CDR3 nucleotide sequence: TGTGCCAGCAGCGTGATAACAGGGGGCTATTATGGCTATGGCTACACCTTC. Translating gives CASSVITGGYYGYGYTF.

This clone was observed a handful of times. The V call is TRBV10-2, the J call TRBJ2-2; no definite D call. In germline, CDR1 is WSHSY, CDR2 SAAADI. The length of the CDR3 is 14 residues. Trimming cost V 8 bases and J 0 bases, with 10 bases left between them. The CDR3 protein is CASVRQSNTGELFF. CDR3 nucleotides: TGCGCCAGCGTACGTCAGTCGAACACCGGGGAGCTGTTTTTT.

The CDR3 nucleotides read TGCGCCAGCAGCCAAGACAGGGTAGGGAATTCACCCCTCCACTTT. Translation gives CASSQDRVGNSPLHF. The chain recombines TRBV4-3 with TRBJ1-6, with a possible D match to TRBD1 (5 bases). V shed 0 bases and J shed 7 bases, with 10 bases lying between them. This CDR3 comprises 15 residues. Germline CDR1 reads LGHNA; CDR2 reads YSLEER.

The gene calls are TRBV5-4 and TRBJ2-7, with D perhaps matching TRBD1 (6 bases). The CDR3 totals 14 residues. V lost 4 bases to trimming and J lost 1 base, with 12 bases between them. Germline loops: CDR1 SGHNT, CDR2 YYREEE (reference sequence). The CDR3 coding sequence is TGTGCCAGCAGCCGAGGGGGAGAATCCTACGAGCAGTACTTC. Protein sequence: CASSRGGESYEQYF.

The chain links TRBV19 to TRBJ1-2; no definite D call. This CDR3 contains 14 residues. Deletions cut 3 bases from V and 4 bases from J, with 12 bases between. Germline V lookup: CDR1 LNHDA, CDR2 SQIVND (reference sequence). CDR3: CASSMLPPGYGYTF. In DNA, the CDR3 is TGTGCCAGTAGTATGCTTCCTCCGGGCTATGGCTACACCTTC.